This T cell receptor beta chain was obtained from a study of identical twins. Findings and caveats of the study: The study found that models underestimated out-of-frame TCR alpha sharing in monozygotic twins.

This clonotype was observed a handful of times. Its antigen remains unidentified. TCRdb analysed the 5' RACE reads with MiXCR anew, one entry per CDR3 protein. The table shows under 1 million distinct CDR3 sequences, with more than 9% occurring only once. V dropped 8 bases and J dropped 8 bases, with 16 bases sitting between them. This CDR3 is 13 amino acids long. The data were also submitted as part of a second study, on yellow fever vaccine responses in identical twins.

This chain uses TRBV12-3 or TRBV12-4 with TRBJ2-1; perhaps TRBD2 as D (6 bases). The clonotype comes from a woman aged 18-29 years in good health. Specimen: PBMCs. This chain's CDR3 is CASGAAGYYEQFF. As DNA, the CDR3 is TGTGCCAGCGGGGCGGCGGGATACTATGAGCAGTTCTTC.